This TCR beta chain comes out of a study of CD8+CD57+ T cells in acquired aplastic anemia. J was trimmed by 8 bases and V by 5 bases; bases with no gene match: 9. This CDR3 is 15 amino acids long. Germline V CDR1 and CDR2: DFQATT, SNEGSKA (reference sequence). The template used for profiling TCR beta VDJ and CDR3 was genomic DNA. TCRdb analysed the reads with MiXCR anew, one entry per CDR3 protein. The sample lists 250,000 to 300,000 distinct CDR3 sequences, approximately 55% occurring once. Overall study results and limits: Patient and control CD8+ Simpson's diversity was not significantly different. The study identified twenty-nine CD8+ CDR3 sequences shared by patients and controls.

To note about this clonotype: Its antigen remains unidentified.

Sequencing was performed on sorted CD4+, CD8+, or CD8+CD57+ T cells (not recorded which) from PBMCs. The V and J genes are TRBV20-1 and TRBJ2-3; 14 nucleotides line up with TRBD2. The TCR comes from a human donor with severe aplastic anemia or a healthy control (not recorded which). The CDR3 DNA follows: TGCAGTGCTCGGACTAGCGGGGGGAACCGAGGTACGCAGTATTTT. Protein: CSARTSGGNRGTQYF.